These 19 T cell receptor beta chains originate from one sample sequenced in a study of cytomegalovirus exposure and HLA in healthy donors. The PCR was carried out with 60 Vbeta primers and 13 Jbeta primers. Clones were read by immunoSEQ multiplex PCR, and TCRdb kept only the in-frame ones, dropping some. The sample contains more than 95,000 clones, roughly 9.1% of which appear only once. The sample was PBMCs. These TCRs come from a man in his forties in good health and CMV-seropositive.

The chain joins TRBV6-6 to TRBJ2-2, with unresolved D. CDR1 and CDR2 (germline): MNHNY, SVGAGI (reference sequence). The CDR3 loop spans 13 amino acids. V shed 1 base and J shed 5 bases, with 5 bases lying between them. DNA of the CDR3: TGTGCCAGCAGTTACTTTGAGACCGGGGAGCTGTTTTTT. This translates into CASSYFETGELFF.

This clone has only a few counts. The chain combines TRBV7-8 with TRBJ1-2; D uncertain. Germline CDR1 reads SGHVS; CDR2 reads FQNEAQ. CDR3 size: 12 residues. Trimming took 5 bases from V and 6 from J, leaving 10 bases between them. The CDR3, as DNA: TGTGCCAGCAGCCCCGGGTCTGATGGCTACACCTTC. Protein sequence: CASSPGSDGYTF.

This clone was picked up a small number of times. The chain couples TRBV15 to TRBJ1-5; TRBD1 is a possible D gene (5 bases). Per the germline V gene, CDR1 is LNHNV and CDR2 is YYDKDF (reference sequence). The V gene lost 0 bases and the J gene lost 4 bases, with 16 bases spanning the gap. The CDR3 runs to 17 residues. Here the CDR3 reads CATSRDTGGVLNQPQHF. In DNA, the CDR3 is TGTGCCACCAGCAGAGATACCGGGGGGGTCCTTAATCAGCCCCAGCATTTT.

This clone was detected only a few times. The V and J genes are TRBV19 and TRBJ2-2; 9 bases map to TRBD2. From germline, CDR1 is LNHDA and CDR2 SQIVND (reference sequence). The CDR3 has 17 amino acids. The junction had 9 bases not matched to a gene; V was cut back by 3 bases and J by 4 bases. The CDR3 region has the DNA TGTGCCAGTAGTATCGGTCGTCTAGCGGGAACCACCGGGGAGCTGTTTTTT. The encoded protein is CASSIGRLAGTTGELFF.

This clone has more than one count but fewer than ten. The CDR3 loop is CASSAGLAADTQYF. CDR3 sequence (DNA): TGTGCCAGCAGTGCGGGACTAGCGGCAGATACGCAGTATTTT. This chain links TRBV6-4 with TRBJ2-3; 11 positions agree with TRBD2. Losses at the gene ends were 4 bases for V and 4 bases for J; bases not matched to a gene: 1. CDR1 is MRHNA, CDR2 SNTAGT, per germline. This CDR3 is built from 14 residues.

The DNA for the CDR3 is TGTGCCAGCAGCAAGGACAGGGGGCGTGGGGCCAACGTCCTGACTTTC. It codes for CASSKDRGRGANVLTF. The V gene is TRBV11-1, the J gene TRBJ2-6; TRBD1 matches 11 bases. After removal of 5 bases from V and 3 bases from J, the junction contained 3 bases not matched to a gene. The germline V gene encodes CDR1 SGHAT and CDR2 FQDESV (reference sequence). CDR3 length: 16 amino acids. Supplemented by reference TRBV11-1 and TRBJ2-6, the full variable domain reads EAEVAQSPRYKITEKSQAVAFWCDPISGHATLYWYRQILGQGPELLVQFQDESVVDDSQLPKDRFSAERLKGVDSTLKIQPAELGDSAMYLCASSKDRGRGANVLTFGAGSRLTVL.

This clone turned up a few times. The chain recombines TRBV5-1 with TRBJ2-3, with 8 bases matching TRBD2. The germline V gene has CDR1 SGHRS and CDR2 YFSETQ. The CDR3 length is 15 residues. V shed 5 bases and J 1 base; nucleotides not matched to a gene: 6. CDR3 protein: CASRREGRGTDTQYF. Written as DNA, the CDR3 is TGCGCCAGCAGACGGGAGGGCCGGGGCACAGATACGCAGTATTTT.

Ten or more counts support this clone. V usage is TRBV6-1 and J usage is TRBJ2-3; TRBD2 aligns across 10 bases. CDR3 length: 15 amino acids. Germline loops: CDR1 MNHNS, CDR2 SASEGT. J was trimmed by 1 base and V by 5 bases; bases with no gene match: 3. Here the CDR3 reads CASSLSGGGTDTQYF. The CDR3 DNA reads TGTGCCAGCAGTCTAAGCGGGGGGGGCACAGATACGCAGTATTTT.

This clone has only a few counts. The final CDR3 position lacks the conserved phenylalanine or tryptophan, pointing to a likely read error. The limits of the CDR3 on the DNA are not certain, so only TCRdb's listed CDR3 is given. This chain connects TRBV6-4 to TRBJ2-3; no check of the table's D call, TRBD2, against the DNA was made. CDR1 and CDR2 from the germline V gene are MRHNA and SNTAGT. The CDR3 spans 15 residues, counting both ends. The CDR3 reads CASSDSSGSTDTKYL.

The V call is TRBV5-1, the J call TRBJ2-3, with 12 bases that match TRBD2. J was trimmed by 0 bases and V by 5 bases; bases with no gene match: 10. The germline V gene has CDR1 SGHRS and CDR2 YFSETQ. CDR3 length equals 18 residues. CDR3: CASRNPGLAGRSTDTQYF. The DNA for the CDR3 is TGCGCCAGCAGAAATCCGGGACTAGCGGGTCGGAGCACAGATACGCAGTATTTT.

This clone showed up just a few times. CDR3 nucleotide sequence: TGTGCCAGCAGCCCCATAAGGGGAACGCGCGTCAACGAGCAGTACTTC. This sequence encodes CASSPIRGTRVNEQYF. The genes are TRBV11-2 and TRBJ2-7; TRBD1 might be the D (5 bases). The CDR3 loop spans 16 amino acids. V was cut by 5 bases and J by 5 bases, with 22 bases left in between. Per the germline V gene, CDR1 is SGHAT and CDR2 is FQNNGV.

This clone has just a few counts. CDR3 sequence reads: CASSPQGATYGYTF. The CDR3 nucleotides read TGTGCCAGCTCACCGCAGGGGGCTACCTATGGCTACACCTTC. The J gene is TRBJ1-2, the V gene TRBV18, with 8 nucleotides matching TRBD1. This CDR3 spans 14 amino acids. V shed 3 bases, J shed 4 bases, and the junction held 4 bases outside the gene matches. Per the germline V gene, CDR1 is KGHSH and CDR2 is LQKENI.

This chain uses TRBV4-1 with TRBJ1-4; 10 bases are a match to TRBD1. This CDR3 contains 21 residues. The V gene's germline CDR1 is MGHRA and CDR2 YSYEKL. Trimming removed 2 bases from V and 7 bases from J; junction bases left unmatched: 22. This CDR3 reads CASSQYRDRGWVLGFGEKLFF. The DNA of the CDR3 is TGCGCCAGCAGCCAATACAGGGACAGGGGTTGGGTACTAGGGTTTGGTGAAAAACTGTTTTTT.

This clone has just a few counts. V usage is TRBV30 and J usage is TRBJ2-6, with TRBD2 as a possible D gene (5 bases). Germline V gene lookup returns CDR1 GTSNPN and CDR2 SVGIG (reference sequence). The CDR3 spans 17 residues. V was trimmed by 3 bases and J by 1 base, leaving 16 bases between them. CDR3 in amino acids: CAWRRGRTRSGANVLTF. In DNA, the CDR3 is TGTGCCTGGAGACGAGGGCGGACCAGGTCTGGGGCCAACGTCCTGACTTTC. Filled out from reference TRBV30 and TRBJ2-6, the complete variable domain reads SQTIHQWPATLVQPVGSPLSLECTVEGTSNPNLYWYRQAAGRGLQLLFYSVGIGQISSEVPQNLSASRPQDRQFILSSKKLLLSDSGFYLCAWRRGRTRSGANVLTFGAGSRLTVL.

The V gene is TRBV21-1, the J gene TRBJ2-2; the D segment call TRBD2 is taken from the table without a DNA check. TRBV21-1 is recorded as a pseudogene. This CDR3 contains 17 residues. DNA for the CDR3: TGTGCCAGCAGCAAAGTTAGTCGAGCGGGAGTTCCCGGGGAGCTGTTTTTT. Encoded protein: CASSKVSRAGVPGELFF.

This clone was recorded a few times. This rearrangement joins TRBV2 to TRBJ2-7; maybe TRBD2 (5 bases). The germline CDR1 and CDR2 sequences are SNHLY and FYNNEI. Trimming pared 6 bases from V and 2 bases from J, leaving 11 bases between. The CDR3 extends over 13 amino acids. The CDR3 DNA is TGTGCCAGCAGGGCAGACTACACCTACGAGCAGTACTTC. Translation gives CASRADYTYEQYF.

This clone has just a few counts. This chain connects TRBV5-4 to TRBJ2-3; no clear D. Trimming pared 0 bases from V and 2 bases from J, leaving 4 bases between. The V gene's germline CDR1 is SGHNT and CDR2 YYREEE (reference sequence). The CDR3 spans 13 residues. The CDR3 bases are TGTGCCAGCAGCTTGGACAACACAGATACGCAGTATTTT. This sequence encodes CASSLDNTDTQYF.

The CDR3 coding sequence is TGTGCCAGCAGCTTGGTTGGGGCCCACGGCGCTTTCTTT. Residues: CASSLVGAHGAFF. This chain joins TRBV5-6 and TRBJ1-1; tentatively, D is TRBD1 (5 bases). V lost 0 bases and J 11 bases, leaving 14 bases between the germline ends. Germline V lookup: CDR1 SGHDT, CDR2 YYEEEE. The length of the CDR3 is 13 residues.

The sample holds a few counts of this clone. The J gene is TRBJ2-7, the V gene TRBV5-1; D remains unclear. The germline CDR1 and CDR2 sequences are SGHRS and YFSETQ. V lost 1 base and J 0 bases, leaving 14 bases between the germline ends. CDR3 length: 16 amino acids. This chain's CDR3 is CASSLRGETGSYEQYF. DNA for the CDR3: TGCGCCAGCAGCTTGAGAGGTGAGACTGGCTCCTACGAGCAGTACTTC. The variable domain in full, with the rest retrieved from reference TRBV5-1 and TRBJ2-7, is KAGVTQTPRYLIKTRGQQVTLSCSPISGHRSVSWYQQTPGQGLQFLFEYFSETQRNKGNFPGRFSGRQFSNSRSEMNVSTLELGDSALYLCASSLRGETGSYEQYFGPGTRLTVT.